The 21 T cell receptor beta chains below come from one sample, sequenced in a study of human T cells and chemical hapten exposure. MiXCR was run by TCRdb on the RACE reads, yielding one entry per CDR3 protein. Here the sample spans 84,000 or so distinct CDR3 sequences, 6.5% to 10% being singletons. Time point given: pre-sensitization, week 0. Treatment meaning: therapeutic diphenylcyclopropenone sensitization with weekly scalp DPC. The sequencing used whole blood, collected in connection with sensitization to the hapten diphenylcyclopropenone (DPC). These receptors all stem from a man in his forties with alopecia areata. Some clones in this sample may be carry-over from other donors' samples.

This clonotype was seen a handful of times. This rearrangement joins TRBV6-2 or TRBV6-3 to TRBJ2-3, with TRBD2 identical over 8 bases. In germline, CDR1 is MNHEY, CDR2 SVGEGT. The J segment lost 0 bases and the V segment lost 4 bases, leaving 3 bases of the junction unmatched. The CDR3 runs to 15 residues. In DNA form, the CDR3 reads TGTGCCAGCAGTTCGCGGGGGGATAGCACAGATACGCAGTATTTT. Its protein product is CASSSRGDSTDTQYF.

This clonotype was counted ten times or more. The chain links TRBV5-4 to TRBJ2-3; TRBD2 matches 10 bases. The germline gives CDR1 SGHNT, CDR2 YYREEE (reference sequence). With 0 bases clipped from V and 4 bases from J, the junction kept 5 bases outside the gene matches. The CDR3 runs to 16 residues. The CDR3 reads CASSLALAGEADTQYF. The CDR3 bases are TGTGCCAGCAGCTTGGCTCTAGCGGGAGAGGCAGATACGCAGTATTTT.

This clonotype occurred many times. This chain links TRBV4-1 with TRBJ1-5; D gene uncertain. Per germline, CDR1 MGHRA and CDR2 YSYEKL. CDR3 length equals 13 residues. V was trimmed by 1 base and J by 6 bases, leaving 7 bases between them. CDR3 sequence reads: CASSQGSAQPQHF. The CDR3 bases are TGCGCCAGCAGCCAAGGGAGCGCTCAGCCCCAGCATTTT.

This clonotype was seen repeatedly, ten times or more. V gene TRBV29-1 combines with J gene TRBJ2-3; perhaps TRBD2 as D (6 bases). The CDR3 extends over 16 amino acids. Per germline, CDR1 SQVTM and CDR2 ANQGSEA. V lost 6 bases, J lost 2 bases, and 21 bases lay in between. Here the CDR3 DNA reads TGCAGCGTCCGGCTTACAATACTAGCTCCCACAGATACGCAGTATTTT. Translated, it gives CSVRLTILAPTDTQYF.

This rearrangement joins TRBV18 to TRBJ2-3; unclear D gene. Germline CDR1 KGHSH, CDR2 LQKENI. Deletions cut 3 bases from V and 4 bases from J, with 14 bases between. The CDR3 is 15 amino acids. The chain's CDR3 is CASSPTEIDPDTQYF. In DNA form, the CDR3 reads TGTGCCAGCTCACCGACCGAAATAGATCCAGATACGCAGTATTTT.

The V and J genes are TRBV9 and TRBJ2-1; TRBD2 matches 8 bases. Germline CDR1 is SGDLS and CDR2 is YYNGEE. This CDR3 has 15 residues. V was pared by 4 bases and J by 9 bases, with 12 bases of the junction left unmatched. CDR3 sequence: CASSPRGLEVGEQFF. In DNA form, the CDR3 reads TGTGCCAGCAGCCCGCGGGGACTAGAGGTCGGTGAGCAGTTCTTC.

V gene TRBV16 combines with J gene TRBJ2-7; 13 positions match TRBD2. The germline CDR1 and CDR2 sequences are KGHSY and FQNENV. The CDR3 loop spans 17 amino acids. The V segment lost 3 bases and the J segment 6 bases; nucleotides outside the gene matches: 11. The CDR3 bases are TGTGCCAGCAGCCAGGGTTTAGGACTAGCGGGAGCGGGCGAGCAGTACGTC. Translating it yields CASSQGLGLAGAGEQYV.

In this sample, this clonotype turned up a few times. The V gene is TRBV27, the J gene TRBJ2-7; D unclear. This CDR3 comprises 13 residues. Germline CDR1 MNHEY, CDR2 SMNVEV (reference sequence). V dropped 0 bases and J dropped 5 bases, with 8 bases sitting between them. The CDR3 here is CASSLSMQDEQYF. The CDR3 coding sequence is TGTGCCAGCAGTTTATCGATGCAGGACGAGCAGTACTTC.

This clonotype was seen only a few times. CDR3 residues: CASSANSPLHF. As DNA, the CDR3 is TGCGCCAGCAGTGCGAATTCACCCCTCCACTTT. V gene TRBV10-2 combines with J gene TRBJ1-6; D gene uncertain. V was shortened by 4 bases and J by 7 bases, with 2 bases between the two germline ends. There are 11 residues in the CDR3. The germline V gene encodes CDR1 WSHSY and CDR2 SAAADI.

As concerns this clonotype: A read error may be the cause here, since a much bigger clone is one base away. This chain joins TRBV6-5 and TRBJ1-1; no definite D call. The germline CDR1 and CDR2 sequences are MNHEY and SVGAGI. This CDR3 region has 14 residues. The CDR3 nucleotides are TGTGCCAGCACTGTCGGTACACCGAACTCTGAAGCTTTCTTT. Amino acids: CASTVGTPNSEAFF.

With respect to this clonotype: One base away lies a much larger clone, so this may be a sequencing read error. The rearrangement uses TRBV28 and TRBJ2-7; 8 positions match TRBD1. In germline, CDR1 is MDHEN, CDR2 SYDVKM. The CDR3 is made up of 13 amino acids. As DNA, the CDR3 is TGTGCCTGCAGTGGACAGGGTATTAACGAGCAGTACTTC. It specifies CACSGQGINEQYF.

This clonotype was seen many times. The chain combines TRBV12-3 or TRBV12-4 with TRBJ2-3; TRBD2 agrees at 9 bases. The V and J ends lost 6 bases and 2 bases, in that order; junction bases with no gene match: 3. The CDR3 consists of 14 residues. CDR3 nucleotide sequence: TGTGCCAGCAGCCGACTAGCGGTCACAGATACGCAGTATTTT. It yields the protein CASSRLAVTDTQYF.

This clonotype was counted only a few times. J is TRBJ2-2 and V is TRBV7-2; 8 nucleotides align to TRBD2. Trimming removed 5 bases from V and 0 bases from J; junction bases left unmatched: 5. CDR3 length: 16 residues. Germline CDR1 is SGHTA and CDR2 is FQGNSA. Here the CDR3 DNA reads TGTGCCAGCAGCGGAACGGGGGGGGCGAACACCGGGGAGCTGTTTTTT. Translated, it gives CASSGTGGANTGELFF.

This clonotype was seen a handful of times. The V and J genes are TRBV29-1 and TRBJ2-1; tentatively, D is TRBD2 (5 bases). The germline gives CDR1 SQVTM, CDR2 ANQGSEA. CDR3 length: 13 amino acids. The V end lost 1 base, the J end lost 15 bases, and 19 bases lay between the germline ends. CDR3 bases: TGCAGCGTTGAAGTTGGTGCGTTGAGGGAACTGTTCTTC. It yields the protein CSVEVGALRELFF.

The CDR3, as DNA: TGTGCCAGCAGTTTAGCGCTCCAGATAGGCTACACCTTC. Translating gives CASSLALQIGYTF. The chain has TRBV12-3 or TRBV12-4 and TRBJ1-2; no reliable D call. V was trimmed by 0 bases and J by 8 bases, leaving 10 bases between them. The CDR3 has 13 amino acids.

The V and J genes are TRBV30 and TRBJ1-1, with D unclear. The CDR3 consists of 11 residues. Germline values: CDR1 GTSNPN, CDR2 SVGIG (reference sequence). Deletions cut 7 bases from V and 1 base from J, with 7 bases between. The CDR3 region is CASSWNTEAFF. CDR3 DNA sequence: TGTGCCTCCTCCTGGAACACTGAAGCTTTCTTT. The full variable domain, completed using reference TRBV30 and TRBJ1-1, is SQTIHQWPATLVQPVGSPLSLECTVEGTSNPNLYWYRQAAGRGLQLLFYSVGIGQISSEVPQNLSASRPQDRQFILSSKKLLLSDSGFYLCASSWNTEAFFGQGTRLTVV.

This clonotype appeared many times. This chain uses TRBV5-1 with TRBJ2-5; no definite D call. V dropped 0 bases and J dropped 2 bases, with 11 bases sitting between them. The CDR3 contains 15 residues. Germline assignment: CDR1 SGHRS and CDR2 YFSETQ. This chain's CDR3 is CASSLGSGVQETQYF. CDR3 coding DNA: TGCGCCAGCAGCTTGGGCTCAGGAGTACAAGAGACCCAGTACTTC.

This chain uses TRBV5-1 with TRBJ2-3, with D perhaps TRBD1 or TRBD2 (5 bases each). The germline CDR1 and CDR2 sequences are SGHRS and YFSETQ. V lost 2 bases to trimming and J lost 6 bases, with 22 bases between them. The CDR3 is made up of 17 amino acids. CDR3 sequence (DNA): TGCGCCAGCAGCTTACAAACCGGGACCTCCGCCCGGGATACGCAGTATTTT. Residues: CASSLQTGTSARDTQYF. Full variable domain (missing parts from reference TRBV5-1 and TRBJ2-3): KAGVTQTPRYLIKTRGQQVTLSCSPISGHRSVSWYQQTPGQGLQFLFEYFSETQRNKGNFPGRFSGRQFSNSRSEMNVSTLELGDSALYLCASSLQTGTSARDTQYFGPGTRLTVL.

Only a few counts were recorded for this clonotype. The chain uses TRBV7-2 and TRBJ2-1; 11 bases map to TRBD2. V was clipped by 5 bases and J by 10 bases; unmatched bases: 10. Germline V gene lookup returns CDR1 SGHTA and CDR2 FQGNSA. CDR3 size: 15 residues. The CDR3 loop is CASSLSGASGGEQFF. Written as DNA, the CDR3 is TGTGCCAGCAGCCTTTCCGGGGCTAGCGGGGGGGAGCAGTTCTTC.

This clonotype showed up many times. The chain joins TRBV18 to TRBJ2-5, with D unresolved. V was trimmed by 8 bases and J by 1 base, leaving 5 bases between them. Germline V gives CDR1 KGHSH, CDR2 LQKENI. The CDR3 spans 11 residues. The CDR3 is CASSPQETQYF. The CDR3 nucleotides read TGTGCCAGCAGCCCCCAAGAGACCCAGTACTTC.

This chain joins TRBV7-2 and TRBJ2-7; no firm D call. The CDR3 contains 12 residues. Germline V lookup: CDR1 SGHTA, CDR2 FQGNSA. Trimming removed 3 bases at V and 2 bases at J, with 5 bases between. The CDR3 protein is CASSLLTYEQYF. CDR3 nucleotide sequence: TGTGCCAGCAGCTTGCTTACCTACGAGCAGTACTTC.